This T cell receptor (beta chain) is drawn from a study of cytomegalovirus exposure and HLA in healthy donors. Overall study context: Earlier results showed roughly 120 million unique TCR beta sequences derived from about 179 million T cells.

The CDR3 spans 18 residues. Trimming took 8 bases from V and 7 from J; bases not matched to a gene: 18. From germline, CDR1 is SGHTA and CDR2 FQGNSA. Amplification used 60 Vbeta primers and 13 Jbeta primers. Libraries were prepared by immunoSEQ multiplex PCR; TCRdb keeps only in-frame clonotypes and omits some of them. The sample yields about 130,000 clones, around 82% seen once. The chain links TRBV7-2 to TRBJ2-2, with 11 bases aligning to TRBD2. The specimen was PBMCs. The receptor comes from a boy younger than 18 in good health and CMV-seronegative. The CDR3: CASVNGGTSGFFGGELFF. DNA for the CDR3: TGTGCCAGCGTTAACGGAGGGACTAGCGGCTTCTTCGGCGGGGAGCTGTTTTTT.